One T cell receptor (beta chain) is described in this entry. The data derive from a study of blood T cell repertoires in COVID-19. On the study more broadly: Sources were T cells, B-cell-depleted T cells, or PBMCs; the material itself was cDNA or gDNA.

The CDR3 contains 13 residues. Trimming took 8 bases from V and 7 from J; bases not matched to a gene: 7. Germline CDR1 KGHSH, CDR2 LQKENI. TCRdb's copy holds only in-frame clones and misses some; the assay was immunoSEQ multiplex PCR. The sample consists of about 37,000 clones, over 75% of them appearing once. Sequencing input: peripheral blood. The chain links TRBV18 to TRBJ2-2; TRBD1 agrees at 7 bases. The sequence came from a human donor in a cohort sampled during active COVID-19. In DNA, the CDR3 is TGTGCCAGCCGTGGACAGGACAACGGGGAGCTGTTTTTT. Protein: CASRGQDNGELFF.